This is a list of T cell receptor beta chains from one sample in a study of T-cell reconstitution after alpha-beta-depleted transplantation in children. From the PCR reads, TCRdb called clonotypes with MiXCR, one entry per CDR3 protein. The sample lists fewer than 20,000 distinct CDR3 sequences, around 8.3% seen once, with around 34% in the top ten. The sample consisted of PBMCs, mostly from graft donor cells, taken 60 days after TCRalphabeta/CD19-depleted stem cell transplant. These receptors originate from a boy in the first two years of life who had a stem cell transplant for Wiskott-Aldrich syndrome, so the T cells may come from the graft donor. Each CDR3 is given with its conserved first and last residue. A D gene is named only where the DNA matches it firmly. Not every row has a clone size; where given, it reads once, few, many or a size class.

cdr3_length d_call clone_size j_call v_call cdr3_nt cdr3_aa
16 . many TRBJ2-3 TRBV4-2 TGTGCCAGCAGCCAAGATGGCGGAGATCGCACAGATACGCAGTATTTT CASSQDGGDRTDTQYF
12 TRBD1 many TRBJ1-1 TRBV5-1 TGCGCCAGCAGCAGACTGACAGGGACAGCTTTCTTT CASSRLTGTAFF
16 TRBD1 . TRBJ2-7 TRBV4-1 TGCGCCAGCAGCCAGGGGTCCGGGACAGTGGCCTACGAGCAGTACTTC CASSQGSGTVAYEQYF
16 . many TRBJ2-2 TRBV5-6 TGTGCCAGCAGCTCCCCAGGGGCTCCGAACACCGGGGAGCTGTTTTTT CASSSPGAPNTGELFF
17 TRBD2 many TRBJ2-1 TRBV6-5 TGTGCCAGCAGTTACTCGTTCCCCAGCGGGAGTTACAATGAGCAGTTCTTC CASSYSFPSGSYNEQFF
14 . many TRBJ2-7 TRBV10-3 TGTGCCATCACCGAGAGGGGGAGCTCCTACGAGCAGTACTTC CAITERGSSYEQYF
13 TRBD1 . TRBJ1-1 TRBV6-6 TGTGCCAGCAGTTACACGGACAGGTTTGAAGCTTTCTTT CASSYTDRFEAFF
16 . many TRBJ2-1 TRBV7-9 TGTGCCAGCAGCCTACTAGCCTCCTTACTGAAGAATGAGCAGTTCTTC CASSLLASLLKNEQFF
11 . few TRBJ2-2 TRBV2 TGTGCCAGCCGAGAGGCCGGGGAGCTGTTTTTT CASREAGELFF
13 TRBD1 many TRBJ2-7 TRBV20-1 TGCAGTGCTGAACAGGGGGCGCGAGACGAGCAGTACTTC CSAEQGARDEQYF
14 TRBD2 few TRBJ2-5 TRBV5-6 TGTGCCAGCAGCAAAGCGGGGTACCAAGAGACCCAGTACTTC CASSKAGYQETQYF
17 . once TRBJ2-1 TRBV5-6 TGTGCCAGCGCCCCAGGGATCCGCAGCTCAAACTACAATGAGCAGTTCTTC CASAPGIRSSNYNEQFF
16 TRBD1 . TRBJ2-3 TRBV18 TGTGCCAGCTCACTTGGACAGGGTAATATTGCAGATACGCAGTATTTT CASSLGQGNIADTQYF
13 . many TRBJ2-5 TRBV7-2 TGTGCCAGCAGCTTCGGACGGGAAGAGACCCAGTACTTC CASSFGREETQYF
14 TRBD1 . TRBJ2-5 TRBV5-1 TGCGCCAGCAGCTTGGATCGACAGGGAGAGACCCAGTACTTC CASSLDRQGETQYF
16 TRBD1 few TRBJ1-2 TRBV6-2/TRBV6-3 TGTGCCAGCAGTTACTCGATTCCCAGGGGGAACTATGGCTACACCTTC CASSYSIPRGNYGYTF
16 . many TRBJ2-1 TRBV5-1 TGCGCCAGCAGCTTGGCTGGGGGGAGCTCCTACAATGAGCAGTTCTTC CASSLAGGSSYNEQFF
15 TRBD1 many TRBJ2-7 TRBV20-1 TGCAGTGCTCTTCGAGCGGACAGGGGAAATAACGAGCAGTACTTC CSALRADRGNNEQYF
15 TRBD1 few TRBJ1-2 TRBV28 TGTGCCAGCAGTTTTGCCAGGGGGCGACAACTTGGCTACACCTTC CASSFARGRQLGYTF
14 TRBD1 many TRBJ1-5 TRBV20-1 TGCAGTGCTCCGGGACAGGTTAGCAATCAGCCCCAGCATTTT CSAPGQVSNQPQHF
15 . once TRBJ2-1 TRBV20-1 TGCAGTGCCCAGACAAGCGGAGTTACCTACAATGAGCAGTTCTTC CSAQTSGVTYNEQFF
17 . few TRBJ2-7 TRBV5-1 TGCGCCAGCAGCTTGGCTACGAACAGGGACCCATACTACGAGCAGTACTTC CASSLATNRDPYYEQYF
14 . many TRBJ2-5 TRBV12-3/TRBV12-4 TGTGCCAGCGGTTGGGCCGTGCGTGGAGAGACCCAGTACTTC CASGWAVRGETQYF
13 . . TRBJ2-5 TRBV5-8 TGTGCCAGCAGCTTGGAAGCTTTTGGGACCCAGTACTTC CASSLEAFGTQYF
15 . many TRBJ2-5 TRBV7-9 TGTGCCAGCAGCGAACCAGACAGCATACAAGAGACCCAGTACTTC CASSEPDSIQETQYF
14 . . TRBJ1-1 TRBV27 TGTGCCAGCAGTTTTTGGACGGGGAACACTGAAGCTTTCTTT CASSFWTGNTEAFF
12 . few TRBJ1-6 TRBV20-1 TGCAGTGCTAGAGATATCACCGCGTCCCTCCACTTT CSARDITASLHF
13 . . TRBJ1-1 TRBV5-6 TGTGCCATCAGCTACGGGCTCGACACTGAAGCTTTCTTT CAISYGLDTEAFF
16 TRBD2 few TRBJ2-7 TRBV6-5 TGTGCCAGCAGTACCCGACTAGCGGGAGGGCCGGGGGAGCAGTACTTC CASSTRLAGGPGEQYF
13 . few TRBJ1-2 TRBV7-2 TGTGCCAGCAGCTCAGGGAGGGGGTATGGCTACACCTTC CASSSGRGYGYTF
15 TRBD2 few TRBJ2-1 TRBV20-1 TGCAGTGCTAACTCCGGGACTAGCGGCTACAATGAGCAGTTCTTC CSANSGTSGYNEQFF
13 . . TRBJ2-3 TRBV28 TGTGCCAGCAGTTCTCGGAACACAGATACGCAGTATTTT CASSSRNTDTQYF
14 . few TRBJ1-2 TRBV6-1 TGTGCCAGCAGTGAATTCGGGGCTTACTATGGCTACACCTTC CASSEFGAYYGYTF
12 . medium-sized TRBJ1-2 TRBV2 TGTGCCAGCTCTATAACCAACTATGGCTACACCTTC CASSITNYGYTF
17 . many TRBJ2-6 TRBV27 TGTGCCAGCAGTTTCCTTGGGGCCCTCTCTGGGGCCAACGTCCTGACTTTC CASSFLGALSGANVLTF
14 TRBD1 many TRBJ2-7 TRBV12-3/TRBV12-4 TGTGCCAGCAGTGGCCGGGACAGGGTGTCTGAGCAGTACTTC CASSGRDRVSEQYF
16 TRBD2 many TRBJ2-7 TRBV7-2 TGTGCCAGCAGCTTAGTTTCTAGCGGACAAACCTACGAGCAGTACTTC CASSLVSSGQTYEQYF
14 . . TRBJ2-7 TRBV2 TGTGCCAGCAGTAAGTACAGGACCCCCTACGAGCAGTACTTC CASSKYRTPYEQYF
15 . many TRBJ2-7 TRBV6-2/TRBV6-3 TGTGCCAGCAGTTACTCGAGAGGGGCGTGGTACGAGCAGTACTTC CASSYSRGAWYEQYF
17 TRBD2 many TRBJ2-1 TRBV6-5 TGTGCCAGCAGTTACTCGTTGGTAGCGGGAGCCTCCAATGAGCAGTTCTTC CASSYSLVAGASNEQFF
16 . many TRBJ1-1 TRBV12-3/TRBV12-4 TGTGCCAGCAGTCCTCCTGGACAGAGGGCGAACACTGAAGCTTTCTTT CASSPPGQRANTEAFF
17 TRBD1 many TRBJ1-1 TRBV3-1 TGTGCCAGCAGCCAAGACGCCGGACAGGGTGGGAGCACTGAAGCTTTCTTT CASSQDAGQGGSTEAFF
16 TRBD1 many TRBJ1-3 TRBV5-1 TGCGCCAGCAGCCGGGGGACAGGGGCGAGTGGAAACACCATATATTTT CASSRGTGASGNTIYF
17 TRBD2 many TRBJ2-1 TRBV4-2 TGTGCCAGCAGCCAAGGGGCACTAGCGGGAGGACACAATGAGCAGTTCTTC CASSQGALAGGHNEQFF
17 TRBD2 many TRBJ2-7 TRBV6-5 TGTGCCAGCAGTTACTGGGGCCGGGGGGAGAAAGCCCACGAGCAGTACTTC CASSYWGRGEKAHEQYF
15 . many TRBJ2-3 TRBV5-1 TGCGCCAGCAGCTCCGACACAACTAGCACAGATACGCAGTATTTT CASSSDTTSTDTQYF
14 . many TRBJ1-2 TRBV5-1 TGCGCCAGCAGCTTTAGACGGATTAACTATGGCTACACCTTC CASSFRRINYGYTF
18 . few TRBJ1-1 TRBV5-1 TGCGCCAGCAGCTCGCCTTCTAGGTCGGGGCTCCTGAACACTGAAGCTTTCTTT CASSSPSRSGLLNTEAFF
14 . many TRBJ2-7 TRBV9 TGTGCCAGCAGCGTGGGGGTCGGGGCCTACGAGCAGTACTTC CASSVGVGAYEQYF
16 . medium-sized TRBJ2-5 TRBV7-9 TGTGCCAGCAGAACGCCGGGGGCAATTGGTATGGAGACCCAGTACTTC CASRTPGAIGMETQYF
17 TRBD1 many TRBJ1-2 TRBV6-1 TGTGCCAGCAGTGGCCGACAGGGGGCGCTGAGGAACTATGGCTACACCTTC CASSGRQGALRNYGYTF
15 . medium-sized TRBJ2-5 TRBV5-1 TGCGCCAGCAGCCCCGGAATGATAGCGGAAGAGACCCAGTACTTC CASSPGMIAEETQYF